These 27 T cell receptor beta chains were sequenced from one sample in a study of sequential checkpoint blockade in melanoma. Treatment denoted: randomized to nivolumab then ipilimumab (arm A) or the reverse (arm B). The assay was immunoSEQ multiplex PCR, and TCRdb's table has in-frame clones only and misses some. The sample contains 15,000 to 20,000 clones, 67% of which appear only once. Specimen: CD8+ T cells sorted from blood (inferred from file names), collected from a patient given nivolumab and ipilimumab in sequence. The receptor set was obtained from a human donor with melanoma.

In this sample, this clone turned up once. The rearrangement joins TRBV5-4 to TRBJ1-6; possibly TRBD1 for D (6 bases). Trimming stripped 5 bases from V and 6 bases from J, with 12 bases between. CDR1 is SGHNT and CDR2 is YYREEE in the germline V gene (reference sequence). The CDR3 covers 14 residues. CDR3 amino acids: CASSPQGANSPLHF. The CDR3 nucleotides are TGTGCCAGCAGTCCACAGGGAGCTAATTCACCCCTCCACTTT.

This rearrangement joins TRBV15 to TRBJ2-1; TRBD1 might be the D (5 bases). V lost 0 bases and J 6 bases, leaving 9 bases between the germline ends. The CDR3 covers 14 residues. The germline V gene has CDR1 LNHNV and CDR2 YYDKDF (reference sequence). The CDR3 nucleotides read TGTGCCACCAGCAGAGATCGTGACAGCAATGAGCAGTTCTTC. Translated, it gives CATSRDRDSNEQFF.

The rearrangement links TRBV5-1 to TRBJ1-2; D is ambiguous. Between the trimmed V and J ends, which lost 0 bases and 2 bases, there was a span of 5 bases. Looked up from germline, CDR1 is SGHRS and CDR2 is YFSETQ. This CDR3 is built from 13 residues. CDR3 bases: TGCGCCAGCAGCTTGGTACGGAACTATGGCTACACCTTC. It codes for CASSLVRNYGYTF.

V and J are TRBV2 and TRBJ2-4, with D perhaps TRBD1 (5 bases). Germline CDR1 reads SNHLY; CDR2 reads FYNNEI. V gave up 9 bases and J gave up 6 bases, with 15 bases separating them. The CDR3 covers 13 residues. The DNA of the CDR3 is TGTGCCAGTGCGGAAAGGGGCGGAAACATTCAGTACTTC. Its protein product is CASAERGGNIQYF.

This clone has only a few counts. The V call is TRBV5-6, the J call TRBJ2-7; the D is unclear. In germline, CDR1 is SGHDT, CDR2 YYEEEE. This CDR3 is built from 14 residues. Trimming took 0 bases from V and 2 from J, leaving 9 bases between them. CDR3 sequence (DNA): TGTGCCAGCAGCTTGGCTATCGAGGCCTACGAGCAGTACTTC. Encoded protein: CASSLAIEAYEQYF. The complete variable domain, with remaining parts taken from reference TRBV5-6 and TRBJ2-7, reads DAGVTQSPTHLIKTRGQQVTLRCSPKSGHDTVSWYQQALGQGPQFIFQYYEEEERQRGNFPDRFSGHQFPNYSSELNVNALLLGDSALYLCASSLAIEAYEQYFGPGTRLTVT.

This clone was recorded only once. The chain carries TRBV9 and TRBJ1-2, with a weak D call TRBD1 (6 bases). The CDR3 has 15 amino acids. Deletions cut 4 bases from V and 7 bases from J, with 20 bases between. Germline CDR1 reads SGDLS; CDR2 reads YYNGEE. The DNA of the CDR3 is TGTGCCAGCAGCCACCCCTCCGCAGGGGACCGTGGCTACACCTTC. Encoded protein: CASSHPSAGDRGYTF. Together with reference TRBV9 and TRBJ1-2, the CDR3 gives the full variable domain: DSGVTQTPKHLITATGQRVTLRCSPRSGDLSVYWYQQSLDQGLQFLIQYYNGEERAKGNILERFSAQQFPDLHSELNLSSLELGDSALYFCASSHPSAGDRGYTFGSGTRLTVV.

The chain has TRBV27 and TRBJ2-2; a possible D gene is TRBD1 (6 bases). Germline V CDR1 and CDR2: MNHEY, SMNVEV (reference sequence). The CDR3 is made up of 14 amino acids. Trimming left V 8 bases short and J 3 bases short, with 13 bases between. The CDR3 DNA sequence: TGTGCCAGCGCAATACAGGGCTACACCGGGGAGCTGTTTTTT. This gives the protein CASAIQGYTGELFF.

This clone was observed a single time. Relative to the germline gene, one junction end is altered; a read error may explain this. The V and J genes are TRBV19 and TRBJ2-5, with a weak D call TRBD2 (7 bases). Germline values: CDR1 LNHDA, CDR2 SQIVND (reference sequence). The CDR3 runs to 12 residues. This CDR3 reads CASSGGQGTQYF. The DNA of the CDR3 is TGTGCCAGTAGCGGGGGGCAAGGGACCCAGTACTTC.

This clone was counted only a few times. The J gene is TRBJ1-5, the V gene TRBV27; 7 positions match TRBD1. V trimming: 3 bases; J trimming: 2 bases; junction bases outside the gene matches: 1. This CDR3 contains 14 residues. Germline V lookup: CDR1 MNHEY, CDR2 SMNVEV (reference sequence). DNA of the CDR3: TGTGCCAGCAGTTTCGGGACAGGCAATCAGCCCCAGCATTTT. Translated, it gives CASSFGTGNQPQHF.

The V call is TRBV5-5, the J call TRBJ2-7; tentative D call: TRBD2 (6 bases). The CDR3 has 16 amino acids. The V end was cut by 0 bases, the J end by 3 bases, with 16 bases between. CDR1 is SGHKS, CDR2 YYEKEE, per germline (reference sequence). CDR3: CASSLGVAGLIYEQYV. The CDR3 DNA follows: TGTGCCAGCAGCTTGGGCGTCGCGGGACTGATCTACGAGCAGTACGTC.

The genes are TRBV27 and TRBJ2-5; tentative D call: TRBD1 (5 bases). Germline values: CDR1 MNHEY, CDR2 SMNVEV (reference sequence). The CDR3 spans 14 residues. Deletions cut 3 bases from V and 1 base from J, with 9 bases between. The chain's CDR3 is CASSLTVFQETQYF. The DNA of the CDR3 is TGTGCCAGCAGTTTGACAGTTTTCCAAGAGACCCAGTACTTC.

This clone was recorded a few times. This chain joins TRBV7-9 and TRBJ1-2; unclear D gene. CDR3 length: 13 residues. CDR1 is SEHNR, CDR2 FQNEAQ, per germline (reference sequence). V was pared by 1 base and J by 3 bases, with 6 bases between. In DNA, the CDR3 is TGTGCCAGCAGCTTAGTGGCATACTATGGCTACACCTTC. Translation: CASSLVAYYGYTF.

The J gene is TRBJ1-2, the V gene TRBV27; 7 bases are shared with TRBD1. The germline CDR1 and CDR2 sequences are MNHEY and SMNVEV (reference sequence). CDR3 length: 15 amino acids. Trimming removed 7 bases from V and 4 bases from J; junction bases left unmatched: 12. CDR3 sequence reads: CASTSRRGQLYGYTF. The CDR3 nucleotides read TGTGCCAGCACCTCCCGGAGGGGACAGCTCTATGGCTACACCTTC.

This clone was seen ten or more times. The rearrangement links TRBV11-2 to TRBJ2-7; TRBD2 is a possible D gene (6 bases). Germline V gives CDR1 SGHAT, CDR2 FQNNGV. This CDR3 has 15 amino acids. Trimming removed 4 bases from V and 3 bases from J, with 16 bases in between. The CDR3 DNA sequence: TGTGCCAGCAGCTCCGGGGGTGGGGGTTTCTACGAGCAGTACGTC. Translated, it gives CASSSGGGGFYEQYV.

This chain links TRBV11-2 with TRBJ2-7; a weak D match, TRBD2 (5 bases). In germline, CDR1 is SGHAT, CDR2 FQNNGV. Between the trimmed V and J ends, which lost 3 bases and 2 bases, there was a span of 8 bases. This CDR3 spans 13 amino acids. The CDR3 sequence is CASSLEVTYEQYV. The CDR3 DNA follows: TGTGCCAGCAGCTTGGAGGTGACCTACGAGCAGTACGTC.

This clone was recorded once. V is TRBV4-1 and J is TRBJ1-6; weak D call: TRBD1 (6 bases). Trimming shortened V by 3 bases and J by 6 bases, and 21 bases separated the two germline ends. In germline, CDR1 is MGHRA, CDR2 YSYEKL. This CDR3 region has 18 residues. The CDR3 DNA reads as TGCGCCAGCAGCCATCTTCCCCCAGGGGAGTTAATTAATTCACCCCTCCACTTT. Protein sequence: CASSHLPPGELINSPLHF.

This sequence joins TRBV4-2 and TRBJ1-1; no clear D gene. V was cut by 0 bases and J by 0 bases, with 11 bases left in between. Germline V gene data show CDR1 as LGHNA and CDR2 as YNFKEQ. The CDR3 spans 16 residues. CDR3 loop: CASSQDLLNLNTEAFF. The CDR3 coding sequence is TGTGCCAGCAGCCAAGACCTCTTAAATTTGAACACTGAAGCTTTCTTT.

This sequence joins TRBV5-6 and TRBJ1-1; a possible D gene is TRBD1 (5 bases). Trimming cost V 0 bases and J 0 bases, with 9 bases left between them. Germline lookup yields CDR1 SGHDT and CDR2 YYEEEE. This CDR3 spans 15 amino acids. The CDR3 bases are TGTGCCAGCAGCTTGGGCGGGGGAATGAACACTGAAGCTTTCTTT. Translating it yields CASSLGGGMNTEAFF.

The CDR3 sequence: CATSQGTHSTDTQYF. CDR3 nucleotides: TGTGCCACCTCCCAGGGGACCCATAGCACAGATACGCAGTATTTT. This sequence joins TRBV2 and TRBJ2-3; a possible D gene is TRBD1 (6 bases). V was shortened by 10 bases and J by 0 bases, with 17 bases between the two germline ends. The CDR3 has 15 residues. Germline V gene sequence: CDR1 SNHLY, CDR2 FYNNEI.

This clone came up once. The J gene is TRBJ1-1, the V gene TRBV9; D gene ambiguous. V lost 0 bases and J lost 7, with 10 bases in between. Germline V gene sequence: CDR1 SGDLS, CDR2 YYNGEE. CDR3 length: 13 amino acids. The DNA for the CDR3 is TGTGCCAGCAGCGTAGGAGGGCACGGTGAAGCTTTCTTT. Its protein product is CASSVGGHGEAFF.

The rearrangement links TRBV9 to TRBJ1-6, with D perhaps matching TRBD1 (6 bases). V lost 7 bases and J lost 6, with 14 bases in between. The CDR3 consists of 14 residues. Germline V CDR1 and CDR2: SGDLS, YYNGEE. The CDR3 loop is CASGPGGLNSPLHF. The CDR3 nucleotides are TGTGCCAGCGGCCCGGGGGGCCTTAATTCACCCCTCCACTTT.

V usage is TRBV13 and J usage is TRBJ2-3, with 9 bases identical to TRBD2. V was pared by 5 bases and J by 5 bases, with 14 bases of the junction left unmatched. CDR3 length: 17 amino acids. Germline V CDR1 and CDR2: PRHDT, FYEKMQ (reference sequence). The CDR3 loop is CASSVMGSGGAQDTQYF. CDR3 coding DNA: TGTGCCAGCAGCGTTATGGGTAGCGGGGGCGCCCAAGATACGCAGTATTTT.

The chain combines TRBV9 with TRBJ2-3; TRBD2 aligns across 8 bases. Germline values: CDR1 SGDLS, CDR2 YYNGEE. V shed 4 bases and J 1 base; nucleotides not matched to a gene: 20. The CDR3 has 20 amino acids. DNA of the CDR3: TGTGCCAGCAGCTCCCCCCCGGGGGGGCCGAGTAGGTACGGCACAGATACGCAGTATTTT. Protein product: CASSSPPGGPSRYGTDTQYF.

This clone was counted only a few times. The chain recombines TRBV4-2 with TRBJ2-7, with a possible D match to TRBD2 (7 bases). The V gene's germline CDR1 is LGHNA and CDR2 YNFKEQ. This CDR3 is 15 amino acids long. The V end was cut by 4 bases, the J end by 5 bases, with 18 bases between. CDR3 nucleotide sequence: TGTGCCAGCAGCCCCCCAAGGGGGGGGCAACACGAGCAGTACTTC. Amino acids: CASSPPRGGQHEQYF.

This clone is termed medium-sized. The chain links TRBV4-3 to TRBJ2-3; TRBD2 aligns across 8 bases. The CDR3 spans 17 residues. The ends lost 0 bases at V and 2 bases at J; junction bases unmatched: 7. Germline V gene data show CDR1 as LGHNA and CDR2 as YSLEER. Here the CDR3 reads CASSQDQRGINTDTQYF. The CDR3 DNA reads as TGCGCCAGCAGCCAAGACCAGCGGGGGATTAACACAGATACGCAGTATTTT.

The chain couples TRBV11-2 to TRBJ2-1, with TRBD2 as a possible D gene (7 bases). Trimming left V 2 bases short and J 0 bases short, with 14 bases between. CDR3 length: 17 amino acids. Germline CDR1 reads SGHAT; CDR2 reads FQNNGV. The CDR3 DNA follows: TGTGCCAGCAGCTTATATGTGGGGGGGCCCTCCTACAATGAGCAGTTCTTC. This gives the protein CASSLYVGGPSYNEQFF.

The V gene is TRBV11-2, the J gene TRBJ2-7; D remains unclear. The CDR3 consists of 13 residues. Trimming shortened V by 5 bases and J by 2 bases, and 10 bases separated the two germline ends. Germline V gene data show CDR1 as SGHAT and CDR2 as FQNNGV. The CDR3 region is CASSPARAYEQYF. The CDR3 DNA sequence: TGTGCCAGCAGCCCGGCCCGGGCCTACGAGCAGTACTTC.